The rows below give T cell receptor beta chains drawn from one sample of a study of metastatic and nonmetastatic thyroid tumors. From the PCR reads, TCRdb re-called clones with MiXCR. The sample records 43,000 or so clones, about 16% being singletons. Source material: blood. The receptors originated from a female donor with papillary thyroid cancer or a benign thyroid nodule (not recorded which). Some clones in this sample may be carry-over from other donors' samples. The CDR3 runs from the conserved cysteine through the conserved F or W. The D gene is left open where the match is weak. Not every row has a clone size; where given, it reads once, few, many or a size class.

D: TRBD2
J: TRBJ2-5
size: many
V: TRBV5-4
DNA: TGTGCCAGCAGCTTGCCTAGCGGGTCTCAAGAGACCCAGTACTTC
CDR3: CASSLPSGSQETQYF

D: TRBD1
J: TRBJ2-1
size: medium-sized
V: TRBV10-2
DNA: TGCGCCAGCAGTGAGTCAAGGACAGGCCAGTTCTTC
CDR3: CASSESRTGQFF

D: -
J: TRBJ1-1
size: many
V: TRBV24-1
DNA: TGTGCCACCAGTCCAGGCACCGGGGACACTGAAGCTTTCTTT
CDR3: CATSPGTGDTEAFF

D: -
J: TRBJ2-1
size: many
V: TRBV24-1
DNA: TGTGCCACCAGTTCAGGAGATGAGCAGTTCTTC
CDR3: CATSSGDEQFF

D: TRBD1
J: TRBJ1-3
size: many
V: TRBV25-1
DNA: TGTGCCAGCAGTGAAAGTGGGACAGCCTCTGGAAACACCATATATTTT
CDR3: CASSESGTASGNTIYF

D: -
J: TRBJ2-1
size: -
V: TRBV5-1
DNA: TGCGCCAGCAGCTTGCTATGGGGATCGGATGCGCTGTTCTTC
CDR3: CASSLLWGSDALFF

D: -
J: TRBJ2-5
size: many
V: TRBV29-1
DNA: TGCAGCGTTGAAGGACAGGTAGAGACCCAGTACTTC
CDR3: CSVEGQVETQYF

D: TRBD1
J: TRBJ2-7
size: -
V: TRBV28
DNA: TGTGCCAGCAGTTTTTCGGCTCTGGACAGGGGGGACTACGAGCAGTACTTC
CDR3: CASSFSALDRGDYEQYF

D: -
J: TRBJ1-4
size: many
V: TRBV20-1
DNA: TGCAGTGCTACCAAGGGTGGTGGAAAACTGTTTTTT
CDR3: CSATKGGGKLFF

D: -
J: TRBJ2-5
size: many
V: TRBV28
DNA: TGTGCCAGCAGTTTTTGGGGTGAGACCCAGTACTTC
CDR3: CASSFWGETQYF

D: TRBD2
J: TRBJ2-3
size: -
V: TRBV27
DNA: TGTGCCAGCAGTGCCCGTGGACTAGCGATTAGCACAGATACTCAGTATTTT
CDR3: CASSARGLAISTDTQYF

D: -
J: TRBJ2-7
size: -
V: TRBV12-5
DNA: TGTGCTAGTTGTTTGCTACTAGGGTCGGAGCAGTACTTC
CDR3: CASCLLLGSEQYF

D: -
J: TRBJ2-7
size: many
V: TRBV11-3
DNA: TGTGCCAGCAGCTGGTGGCGGAACTCCTACGAGCAGTACTTC
CDR3: CASSWWRNSYEQYF

D: -
J: TRBJ1-2
size: few
V: TRBV5-6
DNA: TGTGCCAGCAGCTTGGGGCTCTATGGCTACACCTTC
CDR3: CASSLGLYGYTF

D: TRBD2
J: TRBJ2-5
size: -
V: TRBV20-1
DNA: TGCAGTGCTAGAGCTAGCGGGGGGACAGAGACCCAGTACTTC
CDR3: CSARASGGTETQYF

D: TRBD2
J: TRBJ2-1
size: -
V: TRBV5-1
DNA: TGCGCCAGCAGCTTCGGGACTAGCAATGAGCAGTTCTTC
CDR3: CASSFGTSNEQFF

D: -
J: TRBJ2-3
size: medium-sized
V: TRBV28
DNA: TGTGCCAGCAGCTCCTGGGCGCTGACAGGCACAGATACGCAGTATTTT
CDR3: CASSSWALTGTDTQYF

D: TRBD1
J: TRBJ2-7
size: few
V: TRBV28
DNA: TGTGCCAGCATCTATAGGGACAGGGGATTCGAGCAGTACTTC
CDR3: CASIYRDRGFEQYF

D: -
J: TRBJ2-2
size: -
V: TRBV5-1
DNA: TGCGCCAGCAGCTGGGACGGGGGTATCACCGGGGAGCTGTTTTTT
CDR3: CASSWDGGITGELFF

D: TRBD1
J: TRBJ1-2
size: many
V: TRBV29-1
DNA: TGCAGTTCGGACAGGGGGTCCGGTGGCTACACCTTC
CDR3: CSSDRGSGGYTF

D: -
J: TRBJ1-6
size: -
V: TRBV11-3
DNA: TGTGCCAGCAGCCCATGGGGGGAGGGATCACCCCTCCACTTT
CDR3: CASSPWGEGSPLHF

D: -
J: TRBJ1-3
size: -
V: TRBV3-1
DNA: TGTGCCAGCAGCAAAGCAACAGTATCCTCTGGAAACACCATATATTTT
CDR3: CASSKATVSSGNTIYF

D: TRBD2
J: TRBJ2-3
size: -
V: TRBV15
DNA: TGTGCCACCAGCAGAGACACGCTAGCGGGAGCTGGGGCAGATACGCAGTATTTT
CDR3: CATSRDTLAGAGADTQYF

D: TRBD1
J: TRBJ2-3
size: few
V: TRBV18
DNA: TGTGCCAGCTCACCACCGACAGTCCGGGGACAGGGAGGGGCAGATACGCAGTATTTT
CDR3: CASSPPTVRGQGGADTQYF

D: -
J: TRBJ1-2
size: few
V: TRBV28
DNA: TGTGCCAGCAGTTTAGACAACGGCTATGGCTACACCTTC
CDR3: CASSLDNGYGYTF